This T cell receptor beta chain was recorded in a study of molecular identifiers for immune sequencing clone quantification. The V and J ends lost 6 bases and 3 bases, in that order; junction bases with no gene match: 10. This CDR3 has 15 amino acids. Germline V gene lookup returns CDR1 MNHEY and CDR2 SMNVEV (reference sequence). TCRdb re-called the PCR reads through MiXCR, storing one row per CDR3 protein. The repertoire holds some 590,000 distinct CDR3 sequences, with roughly 23% as singletons. This clonotype was found many times. Sequencing was done on a sample of naive CD8+ T cells from blood, with Jurkat cell RNA spiked in. Indicated subset: FACS-sorted CD8+CD4-CCR7+CD45RA+ naive T cells. The chain combines TRBV27 with TRBJ1-1; 7 nucleotides line up with TRBD1. The clonotype comes from a human donor in good health. Some libraries in this study had Jurkat cell RNA spiked in. The chain's CDR3 is CASRSKNTGDTEAFF. Here the CDR3 DNA reads TGTGCCAGCAGGAGCAAAAACACAGGGGACACTGAAGCTTTCTTT.